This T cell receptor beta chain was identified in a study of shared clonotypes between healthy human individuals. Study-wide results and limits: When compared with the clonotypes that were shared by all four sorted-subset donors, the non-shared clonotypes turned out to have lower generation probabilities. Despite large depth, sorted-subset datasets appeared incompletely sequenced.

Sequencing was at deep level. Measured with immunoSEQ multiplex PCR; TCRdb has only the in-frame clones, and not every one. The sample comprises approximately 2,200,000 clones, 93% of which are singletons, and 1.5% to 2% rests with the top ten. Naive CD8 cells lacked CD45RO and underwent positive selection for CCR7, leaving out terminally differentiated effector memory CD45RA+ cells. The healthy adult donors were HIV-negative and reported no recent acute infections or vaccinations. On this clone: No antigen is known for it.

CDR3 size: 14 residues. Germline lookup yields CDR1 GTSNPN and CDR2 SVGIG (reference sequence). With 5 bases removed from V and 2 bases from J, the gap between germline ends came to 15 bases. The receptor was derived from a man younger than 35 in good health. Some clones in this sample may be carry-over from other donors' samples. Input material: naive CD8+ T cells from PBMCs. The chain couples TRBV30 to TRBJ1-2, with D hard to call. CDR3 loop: CAWCCPTLNYGYTF. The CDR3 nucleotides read TGTGCCTGGTGTTGCCCGACACTGAACTATGGCTACACCTTC.